The 30 T cell receptor beta chains presented below share a single source sample, sequenced in a study of blood T cell repertoires in COVID-19. The protocol was immunoSEQ multiplex PCR, while the TCRdb copy is restricted to in-frame clones and leaves out a portion. The table has some 120,000 clones, about four fifths seen once; the top ten hold approximately 16%. Sequencing was done on a sample of peripheral blood. The receptors come from a woman aged 45 to 65 with acute or convalescent COVID-19.

The genes are TRBV28 and TRBJ1-6; D gene unclear. This CDR3 is 17 amino acids long. CDR1 is MDHEN and CDR2 is SYDVKM in the germline V gene. V was cut by 3 bases and J by 0 bases, with 12 bases left in between. This CDR3 is CASSFSASSSYNSPLHF. CDR3 sequence (DNA): TGTGCCAGCAGTTTTTCTGCGTCGAGCTCCTATAATTCACCCCTCCACTTT. Together with reference TRBV28 and TRBJ1-6, the CDR3 gives the full variable domain: DVKVTQSSRYLVKRTGEKVFLECVQDMDHENMFWYRQDPGLGLRLIYFSYDVKMKEKGDIPEGYSVSREKKERFSLILESASTNQTSMYLCASSFSASSSYNSPLHFGNGTRLTVT.

The genes are TRBV3-1 (or the pseudogene TRBV3-2) and TRBJ2-7; 9 nucleotides line up with TRBD1. CDR1 and CDR2 from the germline V gene are LGHDT and YNNKEL (reference sequence). The CDR3 extends over 16 amino acids. V gave up 1 base and J gave up 12 bases; unmatched junction bases: 16. The CDR3 spells CASSQVPGRTGTGLYF. The CDR3 DNA reads TGTGCCAGCAGCCAAGTCCCAGGGCGAACCGGGACAGGGTTGTACTTC.

The chain joins TRBV12-3 or TRBV12-4 to TRBJ2-3, with D hard to call. Trimming stripped 5 bases from V and 4 bases from J, with 7 bases between. The CDR3 contains 12 residues. The chain's CDR3 is CASSPYSDTQYF. In DNA form, the CDR3 reads TGTGCCAGCAGTCCGTACTCAGATACGCAGTATTTT.

This clone was observed a handful of times. This sequence joins TRBV5-4 and TRBJ2-7, with 9 nucleotides matching TRBD2. V was clipped by 4 bases and J by 6 bases; unmatched bases: 8. Germline CDR1 and CDR2: SGHNT and YYREEE (reference sequence). CDR3 length: 14 residues. CDR3 DNA: TGTGCCAGCAGCCCCGGCGGGGGGGCGAGCGAGCAGTACTTC. Amino acid sequence: CASSPGGGASEQYF.

This sequence joins TRBV7-9 and TRBJ1-2; 8 bases line up with TRBD1. V dropped 5 bases and J dropped 7; count of bases not matched to a gene: 6. CDR1 is SEHNR and CDR2 is FQNEAQ in the germline V gene (reference sequence). The CDR3 spans 13 residues. DNA for the CDR3: TGTGCCAGCAGCGCTCGGACAGGGATTGGCTACACCTTC. This translates into CASSARTGIGYTF.

The rearrangement uses TRBV29-1 and TRBJ1-2; 8 bases map to TRBD1. The germline gives CDR1 SQVTM, CDR2 ANQGSEA. CDR3 size: 15 residues. V gave up 3 bases and J gave up 2 bases; unmatched junction bases: 8. The CDR3 region is CSVDTWTGTNYGYTF. CDR3 nucleotide sequence: TGCAGCGTTGATACCTGGACAGGGACGAACTATGGCTACACCTTC.

The V call is TRBV19, the J call TRBJ2-6; 7 bases fit TRBD1. The CDR3 runs to 16 residues. The V and J ends lost 3 bases and 2 bases, in that order; junction bases with no gene match: 4. Per germline, CDR1 LNHDA and CDR2 SQIVND (reference sequence). The CDR3 loop is CASSMTGRTGANVLTF. CDR3 bases: TGTGCCAGTAGTATGACAGGGAGAACTGGGGCCAACGTCCTGACTTTC.

This clone was recorded a few times. This chain links TRBV7-3 with TRBJ2-1, with TRBD2 matching 8 bases. V was pared by 3 bases and J by 4 bases, with 8 bases of the junction left unmatched. This CDR3 is built from 16 residues. From germline, CDR1 is SGHTA and CDR2 FQGTGA. This CDR3 is CASSFDSGASYNEQFF. CDR3 in DNA: TGTGCCAGCAGCTTCGATAGCGGGGCCTCATACAATGAGCAGTTCTTC.

The rearrangement uses TRBV7-8 and TRBJ1-1; 8 bases are a match to TRBD1. The CDR3 is made up of 14 amino acids. CDR1 is SGHVS and CDR2 is FQNEAQ in the germline V gene. With V trimmed by 5 bases and J by 1 base, 3 bases remained unmatched. CDR3 coding DNA: TGTGCCAGCAGCCATGGACAGGGGAACACTGAAGCTTTCTTT. The encoded protein is CASSHGQGNTEAFF.

The chain recombines TRBV30 with TRBJ1-3; D perhaps matches TRBD1 (5 bases). In germline, CDR1 is GTSNPN, CDR2 SVGIG (reference sequence). The V end lost 0 bases, the J end lost 2 bases, and 8 bases lay between the germline ends. The CDR3 extends over 14 amino acids. CDR3 nucleotides: TGTGCCTGGAGTGTTAAGGGGACTGGAAACACCATATATTTT. As protein: CAWSVKGTGNTIYF.

J is TRBJ1-2 and V is TRBV25-1; weak D call: TRBD1 (5 bases). Per germline, CDR1 MGHDK and CDR2 SYGVNS. Trimming cost V 5 bases and J 1 base, with 17 bases left between them. This CDR3 region has 16 residues. The CDR3 sequence is CASSRSSGTFNYGYTF. For the CDR3, the DNA is TGTGCCAGCAGTAGGTCCTCCGGGACTTTTAACTATGGCTACACCTTC.

This clone was counted a few times. The chain is built from TRBV4-2 and TRBJ1-1, with 7 bases fitting TRBD1. Germline CDR1 and CDR2: LGHNA and YNFKEQ. The CDR3 runs to 15 residues. J lost 2 bases, V lost 4 bases, and 7 bases had no gene match. The chain's CDR3 is CASSPPGQINTEAFF. CDR3 sequence (DNA): TGTGCCAGCAGCCCCCCGGGACAGATTAACACTGAAGCTTTCTTT.

The chain combines TRBV5-1 with TRBJ1-2; D is uncertain. Germline V CDR1 and CDR2: SGHRS, YFSETQ. Between the trimmed V and J ends, which lost 4 bases and 5 bases, there was a span of 15 bases. The CDR3 length is 14 residues. For the CDR3, the DNA is TGCGCCAGCAGCGAAGAACAGACCCCTTATGGCTACACCTTC. Protein: CASSEEQTPYGYTF. Full variable domain (rest looked up from reference TRBV5-1 and TRBJ1-2): KAGVTQTPRYLIKTRGQQVTLSCSPISGHRSVSWYQQTPGQGLQFLFEYFSETQRNKGNFPGRFSGRQFSNSRSEMNVSTLELGDSALYLCASSEEQTPYGYTFGSGTRLTVV.

Here the CDR3 DNA reads TGTGCCAGTAACGGGGGGGAAGGCAAAAACATTCAGTACTTC. This encodes CASNGGEGKNIQYF. The chain joins TRBV19 to TRBJ2-4; 8 positions agree with TRBD2. V lost 7 bases and J lost 3; bases outside the gene matches: 5. Germline CDR1 reads LNHDA; CDR2 reads SQIVND (reference sequence). The CDR3 contains 14 residues.

This chain joins TRBV19 and TRBJ1-5; D not resolved. CDR1 is LNHDA, CDR2 SQIVND, per germline (reference sequence). There are 14 residues in the CDR3. V gave up 5 bases and J gave up 5 bases, with 13 bases separating them. The CDR3 loop reads CASSFLESYQPQHF. In DNA form, the CDR3 reads TGTGCCAGTAGTTTCCTCGAGAGCTATCAGCCCCAGCATTTT.

This clone was detected once. The rearrangement uses TRBV7-7 and TRBJ1-1; perhaps TRBD1 as D (5 bases). The CDR3 contains 17 residues. Trimming removed 3 bases at V and 1 base at J, with 18 bases between. Per germline, CDR1 SSHAT and CDR2 FNYEAQ (reference sequence). CDR3 sequence: CASSFIASGGTNTEAFF. The CDR3 bases are TGTGCCAGCAGCTTTATCGCGTCGGGGGGTACGAACACTGAAGCTTTCTTT.

The chain employs TRBV19 and TRBJ2-2, with unresolved D. CDR3 length equals 16 residues. Germline-derived CDR1 and CDR2 are LNHDA and SQIVND (reference sequence). The V end lost 5 bases, the J end lost 5 bases, and 18 bases lay between the germline ends. The CDR3, as DNA: TGTGCCAGTAGTTCCAGGTCCCGTAAACTTACCGGGGAGCTGTTTTTT. The encoded protein is CASSSRSRKLTGELFF.

This sequence joins TRBV11-2 and TRBJ1-2, with D possibly being TRBD1 (6 bases). Germline loops: CDR1 SGHAT, CDR2 FQNNGV. The CDR3 totals 15 residues. The germline V and J ends were trimmed by 0 bases and 2 bases, with 10 bases remaining between them. Written as DNA, the CDR3 is TGTGCCAGCAGCTTAGATGAGGGGGGGAACTATGGCTACACCTTC. This sequence encodes CASSLDEGGNYGYTF.

The rearrangement joins TRBV5-1 to TRBJ2-7; TRBD1 aligns across 9 bases. The germline V gene has CDR1 SGHRS and CDR2 YFSETQ. This CDR3 has 16 residues. Trimming at V came to 4 bases and at J to 0 bases, leaving 8 bases not matched to a gene. The CDR3 nucleotides are TGCGCCAGCAGCGCGATGGGGACAGGGAACTCCTACGAGCAGTACTTC. Protein sequence: CASSAMGTGNSYEQYF.

This chain links TRBV4-1 with TRBJ1-4; 10 nucleotides line up with TRBD1. The CDR3 runs 17 residues. J gave up 6 bases and V 1 base, and 8 bases lay outside the gene matches. Germline CDR1 and CDR2: MGHRA and YSYEKL. CDR3 protein: CASSQGDRGWGYEKLFF. The CDR3, as DNA: TGCGCCAGCAGCCAAGGGGACAGGGGCTGGGGGTATGAAAAACTGTTTTTT.

The rearrangement uses TRBV6-5 and TRBJ1-1, with 7 positions matching TRBD1. Germline V gene lookup returns CDR1 MNHEY and CDR2 SVGAGI. The CDR3 spans 13 residues. V gave up 8 bases and J gave up 3 bases; unmatched junction bases: 6. Here the CDR3 DNA reads TGTGCCAGCCGGATACAGGGGTACACTGAAGCTTTCTTT. Translated, it gives CASRIQGYTEAFF.

This clone showed up just once. The chain is built from TRBV18 and TRBJ2-7, with 7 nucleotides matching TRBD2. Germline V lookup: CDR1 KGHSH, CDR2 LQKENI. The CDR3 sequence is 18 residues long. The V and J ends lost 0 bases and 0 bases, in that order; junction bases with no gene match: 11. The CDR3 DNA sequence: TGTGCCAGCTCACCACCGCGGGGGAACCCTTCCAACTCCTACGAGCAGTACTTC. It is translated as CASSPPRGNPSNSYEQYF.

The chain joins TRBV19 to TRBJ1-4; the D is unclear. This CDR3 has 14 amino acids. Germline V gene sequence: CDR1 LNHDA, CDR2 SQIVND (reference sequence). V shed 3 bases and J shed 5 bases, with 10 bases lying between them. CDR3 amino acids: CASSIFGPNEKLFF. The CDR3 DNA reads as TGTGCCAGTAGTATTTTTGGGCCGAATGAAAAACTGTTTTTT.

The V gene is TRBV7-8, the J gene TRBJ1-5, with 8 bases identical to TRBD1. The germline gives CDR1 SGHVS, CDR2 FQNEAQ. V lost 5 bases and J lost 4; bases outside the gene matches: 7. The CDR3 covers 15 residues. The DNA for the CDR3 is TGTGCCAGCAGCCCCGACAGGGGAGGTAATCAGCCCCAGCATTTT. Protein: CASSPDRGGNQPQHF.

The V call is TRBV7-3, the J call TRBJ2-3; 13 nucleotides line up with TRBD2. This CDR3 is built from 19 residues. V dropped 5 bases and J dropped 3; count of bases not matched to a gene: 14. Germline-derived CDR1 and CDR2 are SGHTA and FQGTGA. This CDR3 is CASSPFTSGGALFTDTQYF. The CDR3 nucleotides are TGTGCCAGCAGCCCCTTCACTAGCGGGGGGGCATTATTTACAGATACGCAGTATTTT.

This sequence joins TRBV5-4 and TRBJ2-3; the match to TRBD2 covers 13 bases. The germline V gene has CDR1 SGHNT and CDR2 YYREEE (reference sequence). This CDR3 comprises 16 residues. V was clipped by 4 bases and J by 4 bases; unmatched bases: 6. The CDR3, as DNA: TGTGCCAGCAGCCAAAGACTAGCGGGGGGTGCAGATACGCAGTATTTT. Its protein product is CASSQRLAGGADTQYF.

CDR3 amino acids: CASSLGSGLAGDEQFF. The CDR3 DNA reads TGCGCCAGCAGCTTGGGGTCTGGACTAGCGGGGGATGAGCAGTTCTTC. V usage is TRBV5-1 and J usage is TRBJ2-1; 13 nucleotides line up with TRBD2. The ends lost 0 bases at V and 8 bases at J; junction bases unmatched: 5. CDR3 length: 16 amino acids. CDR1 is SGHRS, CDR2 YFSETQ, per germline.

The chain uses TRBV11-2 and TRBJ1-4; no clear D gene. The CDR3 totals 16 residues. V was pared by 0 bases and J by 5 bases, with 13 bases between. Germline V gives CDR1 SGHAT, CDR2 FQNNGV. The chain's CDR3 is CASSLDLDKDNEKLFF. For the CDR3, the DNA is TGTGCCAGCAGCTTAGATCTCGACAAAGACAATGAAAAACTGTTTTTT. Looking up the rest from reference TRBV11-2 and TRBJ1-4 gives the full variable domain: EAGVAQSPRYKIIEKRQSVAFWCNPISGHATLYWYQQILGQGPKLLIQFQNNGVVDDSQLPKDRFSAERLKGVDSTLKIQPAKLEDSAVYLCASSLDLDKDNEKLFFGSGTQLSVL.

The chain uses TRBV5-6 and TRBJ1-2; D is unresolved. CDR1 and CDR2 from the germline V gene are SGHDT and YYEEEE. The germline V and J ends were trimmed by 3 bases and 0 bases, with 15 bases remaining between them. The CDR3 sequence is 16 residues long. The CDR3 sequence is CASSSVRVPANYGYTF. The CDR3 region has the DNA TGTGCCAGCAGCTCAGTGCGGGTCCCAGCTAACTATGGCTACACCTTC.

This clone was seen a few times. This chain links TRBV11-2 with TRBJ2-7, with a weak D call TRBD2 (5 bases). CDR1 and CDR2 from the germline V gene are SGHAT and FQNNGV. Trimming removed 7 bases from V and 2 bases from J, with 15 bases in between. The CDR3 is 14 residues long. The CDR3 is CASKDASYAYEQYF. In DNA form, the CDR3 reads TGTGCCAGCAAAGATGCTAGCTACGCCTACGAGCAGTACTTC.